The rows below give T cell receptor beta chains drawn from one sample of a study of blood T cell repertoires in COVID-19. Here immunoSEQ multiplex PCR was the method, and the copy in TCRdb shows in-frame clones only, minus some. The repertoire holds about 94,000 clones, with roughly 80% as singletons. Input material: peripheral blood. These receptors all stem from a human donor in a cohort sampled during active COVID-19. Each CDR3 is given with its conserved first and last residue. The D gene is left open where the match is weak. The listing skips clone size in some rows; elsewhere it reads once, few, many or a size class.

cdr3_nt	cdr3_aa	cdr3_length	clone_size	d_call	v_call	j_call
TGTGCCAGCAGTGATCTAAGTGGCTACACCTTC	CASSDLSGYTF	11	.	.	TRBV6-1	TRBJ1-2
TGTGCCAGCAGATCCACAGGGGGCTCTGGGGCCAACGTCCTGACTTTC	CASRSTGGSGANVLTF	16	.	TRBD1	TRBV9	TRBJ2-6
TGTGCCACCGTACGGGGGACAGGGGGCAACTATGGCTACACCTTC	CATVRGTGGNYGYTF	15	few	TRBD1	TRBV6-5	TRBJ1-2
TGTGCCACTCGGGGGGCCGACTACGAGCAGTACTTC	CATRGADYEQYF	12	.	.	TRBV21-1	TRBJ2-7
TGTGCCAGTAGTATAGGGGACAGGGTCAATACTGAAGCTTTCTTT	CASSIGDRVNTEAFF	15	.	TRBD1	TRBV19	TRBJ1-1
TGTGCCAGCAGCTTAGGATTTGCGGGAGGGTACGAGCAGTACTTC	CASSLGFAGGYEQYF	15	.	TRBD2	TRBV7-9	TRBJ2-7
TGTGCCAGCAGGCTTAACAGATACACTGAAGCTTTCTTT	CASRLNRYTEAFF	13	few	.	TRBV27	TRBJ1-1
TGTGCCAGTAGTATCATTTTTGGCAGCAATCAGCCCCAGCATTTT	CASSIIFGSNQPQHF	15	.	.	TRBV19	TRBJ1-5
TGTGCCAGCAGCCCTACTAGCGCTTACACCGGGGAGCTGTTTTTT	CASSPTSAYTGELFF	15	.	TRBD2	TRBV5-4	TRBJ2-2
TGTGCCAGCCTCTCTAGCGGGAGTGGCCAAGAGACCCAGTACTTC	CASLSSGSGQETQYF	15	.	TRBD2	TRBV19	TRBJ2-5
TGTGCCAGCAGCTTCCAACTAGCGCCCGCGAACACCGGGGAGCTGTTTTTT	CASSFQLAPANTGELFF	17	once	TRBD2	TRBV5-4	TRBJ2-2
TGTGCCACCAGCAGAGGTACCGGGAGCTCCTACAATGAGCAGTTCTTC	CATSRGTGSSYNEQFF	16	.	.	TRBV15	TRBJ2-1
TGTGCCAGCTCACCGGGTCAGGGAGGGCAGCCCCAGCATTTT	CASSPGQGGQPQHF	14	.	.	TRBV18	TRBJ1-5
TGTGCCAGCAGTTACTCGAGCGGGCCCCCCTACGAGCAGTACTTC	CASSYSSGPPYEQYF	15	.	.	TRBV6-5	TRBJ2-7